One sample yielded the 27 T cell receptor beta chains listed below, sequenced in a study of response to subunit inactivated influenza vaccine. TCRdb passed the RT-PCR reads through MiXCR, listing each CDR3 protein once. The table has about 520,000 distinct CDR3 sequences, about 25% seen once. The sequencing used CD4+ T cells sorted from PBMCs, collected 5 days after vaccination. These receptor sequences come from a man aged 45-65 years who received an inactivated influenza vaccine.

J is TRBJ1-2 and V is TRBV7-2; possibly TRBD1 for D (6 bases). V was shortened by 5 bases and J by 1 base, with 14 bases between the two germline ends. Germline CDR1 reads SGHTA; CDR2 reads FQGNSA. The CDR3 length is 15 residues. CDR3 in DNA: TGTGCCAGCAGCCTCCAGGGGCGAGATAACTATGGCTACACCTTC. Translated: CASSLQGRDNYGYTF.

There are a few counts of this clonotype. The chain links TRBV6-1 to TRBJ2-7; the match to TRBD2 covers 7 bases. Germline assignment: CDR1 MNHNS and CDR2 SASEGT. The CDR3 runs 16 residues. Losses at the gene ends were 5 bases for V and 2 bases for J; bases not matched to a gene: 12. The CDR3 DNA reads TGTGCCAGCAGTCGCCTTGTGTCGGGGGGAACCTACGAGCAGTACTTC. It is translated as CASSRLVSGGTYEQYF.

The chain has TRBV7-2 and TRBJ2-7; D is tentatively TRBD1 or TRBD2 (5 bases each). The CDR3 sequence is 14 residues long. Trimming took 7 bases from V and 9 from J, leaving 22 bases between them. Germline CDR1 and CDR2: SGHTA and FQGNSA. The CDR3 DNA follows: TGTGCCAGCACCAACCTCCCAGGGAGAGGGCCGCAGTACTTC. This codes for CASTNLPGRGPQYF.

There are a few counts of this clonotype. This chain joins TRBV5-5 and TRBJ2-1; D call uncertain. Germline V gene lookup returns CDR1 SGHKS and CDR2 YYEKEE (reference sequence). This CDR3 region has 14 residues. V lost 3 bases and J 9 bases, leaving 16 bases between the germline ends. The CDR3 reads CASSSTSNPAEQFF. In DNA, the CDR3 is TGTGCCAGCAGCTCTACCTCAAATCCAGCTGAGCAGTTCTTC. Combining the CDR3 with reference TRBV5-5 and TRBJ2-1 gives the whole variable domain DAGVTQSPTHLIKTRGQQVTLRCSPISGHKSVSWYQQVLGQGPQFIFQYYEKEERGRGNFPDRFSARQFPNYSSELNVNALLLGDSALYLCASSSTSNPAEQFFGPGTRLTVL.

The chain links TRBV12-3 or TRBV12-4 to TRBJ1-1; 8 positions agree with TRBD1. J gave up 1 base and V 5 bases, and 6 bases lay outside the gene matches. The CDR3 covers 15 residues. The CDR3 is CASSPRQGTNTEAFF. The CDR3 DNA follows: TGTGCCAGCAGTCCGAGACAGGGGACGAACACTGAAGCTTTCTTT.

This clonotype was seen many times. This chain joins TRBV20-1 and TRBJ2-5; D ambiguous. The CDR3 is made up of 14 amino acids. Germline CDR1 is DFQATT and CDR2 is SNEGSKA (reference sequence). V was pared by 3 bases and J by 2 bases, with 13 bases between. CDR3 amino acids: CSASASGIQETQYF. The CDR3 nucleotides are TGCAGTGCTAGTGCAAGTGGGATTCAAGAGACCCAGTACTTC.

The gene calls are TRBV6-1 and TRBJ2-1; D perhaps matches TRBD1 (6 bases). The V and J ends lost 0 bases and 3 bases respectively, with 15 bases between them. Germline assignment: CDR1 MNHNS and CDR2 SASEGT. This CDR3 is built from 17 residues. The CDR3 sequence is CASSEALGTNNYNEQFF. The CDR3, as DNA: TGTGCCAGCAGTGAAGCGCTTGGGACAAACAACTACAATGAGCAGTTCTTC.

The chain joins TRBV6-1 to TRBJ2-6; D gene unclear. CDR3 length equals 14 residues. V lost 6 bases, J lost 0 bases, and 6 bases lay in between. Germline V gene data show CDR1 as MNHNS and CDR2 as SASEGT. The CDR3 here is CASRRSSGANVLTF. CDR3 in DNA: TGTGCCAGCAGACGGAGCTCTGGGGCCAACGTCCTGACTTTC.

The rearrangement uses TRBV7-2 and TRBJ2-2, with 11 bases that match TRBD2. The CDR3 length is 16 residues. Trimming took 1 base from V and 5 from J; bases not matched to a gene: 3. Germline V lookup: CDR1 SGHTA, CDR2 FQGNSA. CDR3 DNA sequence: TGTGCCAGCAGCTTAGTAGCGGGAGGGCCTACCGGGGAGCTGTTTTTT. Amino acids: CASSLVAGGPTGELFF.

The genes are TRBV18 and TRBJ2-5; 9 positions agree with TRBD1. The V gene's germline CDR1 is KGHSH and CDR2 LQKENI. Trimming at V came to 3 bases and at J to 4 bases, leaving 6 bases not matched to a gene. This CDR3 spans 15 amino acids. The CDR3 nucleotides are TGTGCCAGCTCACCGGGACAGGGATCACGAGAGACCCAGTACTTC. Translation gives CASSPGQGSRETQYF.

V usage is TRBV20-1 and J usage is TRBJ2-7; D is perhaps TRBD1 or TRBD2 (5 bases each). This CDR3 region has 14 residues. Germline loops: CDR1 DFQATT, CDR2 SNEGSKA (reference sequence). With 0 bases removed from V and 6 bases from J, the gap between germline ends came to 15 bases. CDR3 sequence reads: CSARDPGTASEQYF. DNA of the CDR3: TGCAGTGCTAGAGACCCCGGGACGGCCTCCGAGCAGTACTTC.

Only a few counts were recorded for this clonotype. The gene calls are TRBV9 and TRBJ1-4; perhaps TRBD1 as D (5 bases). V lost 2 bases and J lost 5, with 10 bases in between. The germline gives CDR1 SGDLS, CDR2 YYNGEE. The CDR3 runs to 14 residues. In DNA, the CDR3 is TGTGCCAGCAGCGTGGGACTGACGAATGAAAAACTGTTTTTT. The encoded protein is CASSVGLTNEKLFF.

This clonotype was counted only a few times. The chain combines TRBV4-1 with TRBJ2-2; D not certain. The V and J ends lost 3 bases and 8 bases respectively, with 10 bases between them. CDR1 and CDR2 (germline): MGHRA, YSYEKL. The CDR3 extends over 13 amino acids. In DNA, the CDR3 is TGCGCCAGCAGCCAGGGAAAGACAGGGGAGCTGTTTTTT. It encodes CASSQGKTGELFF.

The chain is built from TRBV11-2 and TRBJ2-1, with 12 bases lining up with TRBD2. CDR1 and CDR2 from the germline V gene are SGHAT and FQNNGV. The CDR3 covers 20 residues. The J segment lost 1 base and the V segment lost 5 bases, leaving 15 bases of the junction unmatched. DNA for the CDR3: TGTGCCAGCAGCGAACTAGCGGGGGGCGGGTTAGTTGTTTCCTACAATGAGCAGTTCTTC. Residues: CASSELAGGGLVVSYNEQFF.

This clonotype was seen a few times. V gene TRBV5-1 combines with J gene TRBJ1-5, with unresolved D. Trimming shortened V by 0 bases and J by 10 bases, and 8 bases separated the two germline ends. Germline CDR1 SGHRS, CDR2 YFSETQ. The CDR3 runs to 12 residues. The CDR3 DNA is TGCGCCAGCAGCTTGGGGGTAGAACCCCAGCATTTT. Translating it yields CASSLGVEPQHF.

This clonotype has more than one count but fewer than ten. V is TRBV7-2 and J is TRBJ1-1; the D is unclear. Germline V lookup: CDR1 SGHTA, CDR2 FQGNSA. The ends were cut back, 1 base at V and 1 base at J, with 10 bases in the middle. The CDR3 loop spans 15 amino acids. CDR3 DNA sequence: TGTGCCAGCAGCTTAGGTCTGGGGTGGAACACTGAAGCTTTCTTT. It codes for CASSLGLGWNTEAFF.

The rearrangement joins TRBV28 to TRBJ2-6, with D perhaps TRBD1 (6 bases). The V and J ends lost 6 bases and 0 bases respectively, with 18 bases between them. In germline, CDR1 is MDHEN, CDR2 SYDVKM. This CDR3 is 18 amino acids long. The CDR3 DNA reads TGTGCCAGCAGCTGGATCCGGGACACAAACTCTGGGGCCAACGTCCTGACTTTC. This encodes CASSWIRDTNSGANVLTF. Combining the CDR3 with reference TRBV28 and TRBJ2-6 gives the whole variable domain DVKVTQSSRYLVKRTGEKVFLECVQDMDHENMFWYRQDPGLGLRLIYFSYDVKMKEKGDIPEGYSVSREKKERFSLILESASTNQTSMYLCASSWIRDTNSGANVLTFGAGSRLTVL.

There are a few counts of this clonotype. The chain recombines TRBV12-3 or TRBV12-4 with TRBJ2-7; a weak D match, TRBD2 (5 bases). V was cut by 3 bases and J by 5 bases, with 11 bases left in between. The CDR3 consists of 13 residues. Written as DNA, the CDR3 is TGTGCCAGCAGTTTTTCGTCCGGGGACGAGCAGTACTTC. Amino acid sequence: CASSFSSGDEQYF.

This clonotype was observed at least ten times. The CDR3 loop reads CASSLTGTESYEQYF. CDR3 bases: TGTGCCAGCAGCTTAACCGGGACAGAATCCTACGAGCAGTACTTC. This chain joins TRBV5-5 and TRBJ2-7, with TRBD1 matching 7 bases. The CDR3 has 15 residues. The V and J ends lost 2 bases and 1 base, in that order; junction bases with no gene match: 6. The germline CDR1 and CDR2 sequences are SGHKS and YYEKEE (reference sequence).

This clonotype was counted only a few times. V and J are TRBV20-1 and TRBJ2-7; 9 nucleotides agree with TRBD1. The V gene's germline CDR1 is DFQATT and CDR2 SNEGSKA (reference sequence). The CDR3 extends over 13 amino acids. V lost 3 bases, J lost 6 bases, and 6 bases stayed unmatched. Written as DNA, the CDR3 is TGCAGTGCTAGGGACAGGGGAGGATCCGAGCAGTACTTC. Protein product: CSARDRGGSEQYF.

The chain recombines TRBV7-9 with TRBJ1-4, with D unresolved. Deletions cut 6 bases from V and 8 bases from J, with 13 bases between. The CDR3 length is 13 residues. Germline V gives CDR1 SEHNR, CDR2 FQNEAQ (reference sequence). CDR3 DNA: TGTGCCAGCAGTTCATTTCAAGGGGAAAAACTGTTTTTT. This sequence encodes CASSSFQGEKLFF. Complete variable domain (other parts from reference TRBV7-9 and TRBJ1-4): DTGVSQNPRHKITKRGQNVTFRCDPISEHNRLYWYRQTLGQGPEFLTYFQNEAQLEKSRLLSDRFSAERPKGSFSTLEIQRTEQGDSAMYLCASSSFQGEKLFFGSGTQLSVL.

This clonotype was observed a handful of times. V and J are TRBV5-1 and TRBJ2-2; D unresolved. The CDR3 totals 14 residues. Trimming took 5 bases from V and 5 from J, leaving 13 bases between them. Germline V gene lookup returns CDR1 SGHRS and CDR2 YFSETQ. DNA of the CDR3: TGCGCCAGCAGGCTTTCTTCGGTTACCGGGGAGCTGTTTTTT. As protein: CASRLSSVTGELFF.

This sequence joins TRBV6-1 and TRBJ2-7; 8 positions match TRBD1. V was pared by 6 bases and J by 0 bases, with 7 bases of the junction left unmatched. In germline, CDR1 is MNHNS, CDR2 SASEGT. The CDR3 totals 15 residues. CDR3 in amino acids: CASRRTGWSSYEQYF. CDR3 coding DNA: TGTGCCAGCAGACGGACAGGGTGGAGCTCCTACGAGCAGTACTTC.

The chain links TRBV7-9 to TRBJ2-3, with D maybe TRBD2 (5 bases). CDR1 is SEHNR and CDR2 is FQNEAQ in the germline V gene (reference sequence). V shed 1 base and J shed 5 bases, with 10 bases lying between them. CDR3 length: 14 residues. The CDR3 DNA reads as TGTGCCAGCAGCTTAGGGTCGGGGATAGATACGCAGTATTTT. As protein: CASSLGSGIDTQYF. The full variable domain, completed using reference TRBV7-9 and TRBJ2-3, is DTGVSQNPRHKITKRGQNVTFRCDPISEHNRLYWYRQTLGQGPEFLTYFQNEAQLEKSRLLSDRFSAERPKGSFSTLEIQRTEQGDSAMYLCASSLGSGIDTQYFGPGTRLTVL.

The rearrangement uses TRBV11-1 and TRBJ1-2; D possibly corresponds to TRBD1 (5 bases). The CDR3 extends over 18 amino acids. Germline V CDR1 and CDR2: SGHAT, FQDESV (reference sequence). V lost 1 base and J lost 0, with 18 bases in between. The CDR3 DNA reads TGTGCCAGCAGCTTAGTATCATTCCGAAGGACACCTAACTATGGCTACACCTTC. Protein: CASSLVSFRRTPNYGYTF.

The chain recombines TRBV6-2 or TRBV6-3 with TRBJ1-2; D might be TRBD1 (5 bases). CDR1 and CDR2 (germline): MNHEY, SVGEGT. The CDR3 has 13 amino acids. The V end lost 6 bases, the J end lost 8 bases, and 16 bases lay between the germline ends. The CDR3 is CASRLGHTRGYTF. The CDR3 bases are TGTGCCAGCAGGCTTGGACACACCCGGGGCTACACCTTC.

This clonotype has more than one count but fewer than ten. The chain has TRBV7-2 and TRBJ2-1, with D perhaps TRBD1 or TRBD2 (5 bases each). The germline V and J ends were trimmed by 3 bases and 14 bases, with 14 bases remaining between them. The CDR3 loop spans 12 amino acids. CDR1 is SGHTA, CDR2 FQGNSA, per germline. The CDR3 sequence is CASSFAGTGKFF. CDR3 sequence (DNA): TGTGCCAGCAGCTTTGCCGGGACCGGAAAGTTCTTC.